This TCR beta chain was sequenced for a study of blood T cell repertoires in COVID-19. Study context: COVID-19 samples, acute and convalescent, were from the United States, Italy and Spain. Sample material is recorded as cDNA or gDNA derived from T cells, B-cell-depleted T cells, or PBMCs.

Seattle patient enrollment occurred during active infection, with longitudinal follow-up thereafter. The assay was immunoSEQ multiplex PCR, and TCRdb's table has in-frame clones only and misses some. This table has about 200,000 clones, around four fifths appearing once. There are 12 residues in the CDR3. In germline, CDR1 is SGDLS, CDR2 YYNGEE. V was pared by 3 bases and J by 12 bases, with 13 bases between. The source of this sequence is a man between 60 and 75 years old with COVID-19, enrolled during active disease. This sequence joins TRBV9 and TRBJ2-1; D is possibly TRBD1 (6 bases). The sequenced sample consisted of peripheral blood. The CDR3 region has the DNA TGTGCCAGCAGCGGACAGGTACAGGGGCAGTTCTTC. It codes for CASSGQVQGQFF.